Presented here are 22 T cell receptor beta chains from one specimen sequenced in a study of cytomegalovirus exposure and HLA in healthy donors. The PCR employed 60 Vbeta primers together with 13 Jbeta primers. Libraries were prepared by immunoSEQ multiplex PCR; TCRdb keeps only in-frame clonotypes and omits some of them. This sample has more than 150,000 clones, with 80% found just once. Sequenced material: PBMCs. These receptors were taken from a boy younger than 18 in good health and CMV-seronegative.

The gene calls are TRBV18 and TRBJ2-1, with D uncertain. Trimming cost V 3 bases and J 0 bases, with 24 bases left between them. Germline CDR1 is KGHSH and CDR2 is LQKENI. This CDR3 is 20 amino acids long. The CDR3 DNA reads TGTGCCAGCTCACCTGACGTGAGGTTCCAACCGACGGGCTCCTACAATGAGCAGTTCTTC. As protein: CASSPDVRFQPTGSYNEQFF.

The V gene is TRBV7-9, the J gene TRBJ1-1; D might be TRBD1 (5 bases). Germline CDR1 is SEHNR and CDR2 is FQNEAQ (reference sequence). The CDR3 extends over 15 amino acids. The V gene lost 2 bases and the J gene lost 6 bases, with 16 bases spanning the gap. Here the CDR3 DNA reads TGTGCCAGCAGCTTATTGGGGCTGGACAAAGCTGAAGCTTTCTTT. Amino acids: CASSLLGLDKAEAFF.

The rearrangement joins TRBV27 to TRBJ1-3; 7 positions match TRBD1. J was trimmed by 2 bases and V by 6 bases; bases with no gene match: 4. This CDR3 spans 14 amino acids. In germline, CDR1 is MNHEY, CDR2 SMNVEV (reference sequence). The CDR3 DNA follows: TGTGCCAGCAGACAACAGGGGACTGGAAACACCATATATTTT. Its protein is CASRQQGTGNTIYF.

The CDR3: CAWSRTGDTEAFF. For the CDR3, the DNA is TGTGCCTGGAGTAGGACAGGGGACACTGAAGCTTTCTTT. The chain has TRBV30 and TRBJ1-1; 9 bases align to TRBD1. The V gene end was trimmed by 2 bases and the J gene end by 3 bases; junction bases not matched to a gene: 1. The CDR3 has 13 residues. Per the germline V gene, CDR1 is GTSNPN and CDR2 is SVGIG (reference sequence).

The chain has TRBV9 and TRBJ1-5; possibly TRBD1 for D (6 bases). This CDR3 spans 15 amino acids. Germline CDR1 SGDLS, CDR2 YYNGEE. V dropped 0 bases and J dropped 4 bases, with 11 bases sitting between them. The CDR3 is CASSVEGRGNQPQHF. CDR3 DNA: TGTGCCAGCAGCGTAGAAGGAAGGGGGAATCAGCCCCAGCATTTT.

The CDR3 region has the DNA TGTGCCAGTAGTATAGCGTTCCAGGGAAACTATGGCTACACCTTC. Protein: CASSIAFQGNYGYTF. V and J are TRBV19 and TRBJ1-2, with D perhaps TRBD1 (5 bases). V dropped 1 base and J dropped 2 bases, with 11 bases sitting between them. Looked up from germline, CDR1 is LNHDA and CDR2 is SQIVND (reference sequence). The CDR3 has 15 amino acids.

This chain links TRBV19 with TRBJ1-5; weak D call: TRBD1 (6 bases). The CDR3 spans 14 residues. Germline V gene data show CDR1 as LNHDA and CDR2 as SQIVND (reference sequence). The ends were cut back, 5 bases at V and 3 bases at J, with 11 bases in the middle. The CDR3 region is CASSFAGDNQPQHF. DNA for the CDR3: TGTGCCAGTAGTTTCGCAGGGGACAATCAGCCCCAGCATTTT.

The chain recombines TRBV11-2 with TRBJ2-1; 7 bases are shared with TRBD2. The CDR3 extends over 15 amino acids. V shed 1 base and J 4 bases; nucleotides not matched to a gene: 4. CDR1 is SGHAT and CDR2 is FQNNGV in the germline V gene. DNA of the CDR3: TGTGCCAGCAGCTTAGGAAGCGGGATGTACAATGAGCAGTTCTTC. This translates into CASSLGSGMYNEQFF.

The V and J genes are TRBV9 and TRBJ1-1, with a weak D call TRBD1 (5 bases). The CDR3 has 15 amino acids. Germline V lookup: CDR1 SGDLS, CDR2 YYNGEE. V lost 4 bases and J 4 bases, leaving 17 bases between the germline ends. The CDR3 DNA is TGTGCCAGCAGCCCGGGGGGGGATTGGGGCACTGAAGCTTTCTTT. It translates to CASSPGGDWGTEAFF.

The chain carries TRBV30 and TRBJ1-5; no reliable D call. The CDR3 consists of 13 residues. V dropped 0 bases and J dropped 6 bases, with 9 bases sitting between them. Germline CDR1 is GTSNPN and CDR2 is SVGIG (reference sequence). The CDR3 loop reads CAWSVGSGQPQHF. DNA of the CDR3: TGTGCCTGGAGTGTCGGGTCGGGTCAGCCCCAGCATTTT.

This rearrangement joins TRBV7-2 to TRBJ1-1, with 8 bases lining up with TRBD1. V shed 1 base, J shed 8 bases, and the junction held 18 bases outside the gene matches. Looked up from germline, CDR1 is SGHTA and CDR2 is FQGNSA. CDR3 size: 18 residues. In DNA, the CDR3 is TGTGCCAGCAGCTTAGGACTGGGCAGGGGGCGTCCTATCACCGAAGCTTTCTTT. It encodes CASSLGLGRGRPITEAFF.

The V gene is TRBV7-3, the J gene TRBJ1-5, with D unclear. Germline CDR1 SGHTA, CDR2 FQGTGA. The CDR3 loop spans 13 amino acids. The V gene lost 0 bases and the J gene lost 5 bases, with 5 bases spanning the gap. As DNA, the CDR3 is TGTGCCAGCAGCTTAACGGGAGATCAGCCCCAGCATTTT. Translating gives CASSLTGDQPQHF.

The CDR3 DNA reads TGTGCCAGCAGTCCCGGGGGGGCGGCAGATACGCAGTATTTT. Protein: CASSPGGAADTQYF. The chain couples TRBV6-4 to TRBJ2-3; 8 positions agree with TRBD2. V was clipped by 5 bases and J by 4 bases; unmatched bases: 5. This CDR3 is 14 amino acids long. The V gene's germline CDR1 is MRHNA and CDR2 SNTAGT.

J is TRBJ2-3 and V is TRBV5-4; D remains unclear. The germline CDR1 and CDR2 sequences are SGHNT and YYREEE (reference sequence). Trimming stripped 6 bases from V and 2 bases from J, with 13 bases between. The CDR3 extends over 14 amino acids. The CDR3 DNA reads TGTGCCAGCATGACTCGTACTTCCACAGATACGCAGTATTTT. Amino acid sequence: CASMTRTSTDTQYF.

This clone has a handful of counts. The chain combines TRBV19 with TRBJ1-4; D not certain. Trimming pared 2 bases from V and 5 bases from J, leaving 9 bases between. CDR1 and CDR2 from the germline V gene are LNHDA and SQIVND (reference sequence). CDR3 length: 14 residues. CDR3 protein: CASSISQRNEKLFF. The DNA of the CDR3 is TGTGCCAGTAGTATAAGTCAGCGGAATGAAAAACTGTTTTTT.

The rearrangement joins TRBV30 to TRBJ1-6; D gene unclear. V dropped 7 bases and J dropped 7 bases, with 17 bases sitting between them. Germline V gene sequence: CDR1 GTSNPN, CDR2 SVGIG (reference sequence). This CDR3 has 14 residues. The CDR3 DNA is TGTGCCTCTGAACGTGTATCGCGAAATTCACCCCTCCACTTT. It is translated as CASERVSRNSPLHF.

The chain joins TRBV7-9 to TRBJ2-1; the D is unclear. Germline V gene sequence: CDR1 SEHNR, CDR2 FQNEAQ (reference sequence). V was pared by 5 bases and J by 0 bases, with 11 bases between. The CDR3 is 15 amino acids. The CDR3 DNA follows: TGTGCCAGCAGCCCCCCGCCTAGCTCCTACAATGAGCAGTTCTTC. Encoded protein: CASSPPPSSYNEQFF. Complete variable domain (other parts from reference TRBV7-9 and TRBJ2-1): DTGVSQNPRHKITKRGQNVTFRCDPISEHNRLYWYRQTLGQGPEFLTYFQNEAQLEKSRLLSDRFSAERPKGSFSTLEIQRTEQGDSAMYLCASSPPPSSYNEQFFGPGTRLTVL.

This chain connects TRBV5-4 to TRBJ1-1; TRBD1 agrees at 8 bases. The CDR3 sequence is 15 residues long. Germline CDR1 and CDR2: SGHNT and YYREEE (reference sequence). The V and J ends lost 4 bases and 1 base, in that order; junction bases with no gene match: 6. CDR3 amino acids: CASSPRTGQNTEAFF. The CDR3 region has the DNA TGTGCCAGCAGCCCTCGGACAGGGCAGAACACTGAAGCTTTCTTT.

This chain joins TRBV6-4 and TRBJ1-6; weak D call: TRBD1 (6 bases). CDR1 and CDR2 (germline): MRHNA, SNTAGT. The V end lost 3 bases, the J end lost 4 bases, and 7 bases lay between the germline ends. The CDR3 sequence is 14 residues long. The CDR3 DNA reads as TGTGCCAGCAGTGAAGGACAGTATAATTCACCCCTCCACTTT. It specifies CASSEGQYNSPLHF.

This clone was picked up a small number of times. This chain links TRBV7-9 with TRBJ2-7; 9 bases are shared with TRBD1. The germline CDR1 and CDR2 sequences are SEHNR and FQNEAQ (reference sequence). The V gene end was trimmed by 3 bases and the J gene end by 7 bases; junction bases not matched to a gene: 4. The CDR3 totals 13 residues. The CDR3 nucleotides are TGTGCCAGCAGCTTTACAGGGGGCGGTGAGCAGTACTTC. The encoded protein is CASSFTGGGEQYF. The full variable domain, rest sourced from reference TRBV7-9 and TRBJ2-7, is DTGVSQNPRHKITKRGQNVTFRCDPISEHNRLYWYRQTLGQGPEFLTYFQNEAQLEKSRLLSDRFSAERPKGSFSTLEIQRTEQGDSAMYLCASSFTGGGEQYFGPGTRLTVT.

The CDR3 reads CASSARLAGGNNEQFF. Here the CDR3 DNA reads TGTGCCAGCAGCGCAAGACTAGCGGGGGGGAACAATGAGCAGTTCTTC. The gene calls are TRBV9 and TRBJ2-1; TRBD2 matches 14 bases. CDR1 and CDR2 (germline): SGDLS, YYNGEE. The CDR3 is 16 residues long. With 3 bases clipped from V and 5 bases from J, the junction kept 4 bases outside the gene matches.

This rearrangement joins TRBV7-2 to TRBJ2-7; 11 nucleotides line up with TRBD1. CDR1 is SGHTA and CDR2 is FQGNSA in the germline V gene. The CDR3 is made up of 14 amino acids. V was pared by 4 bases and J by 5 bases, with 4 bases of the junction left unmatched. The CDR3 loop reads CASSYGQGANEQYF. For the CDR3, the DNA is TGTGCCAGCAGCTATGGACAGGGGGCGAACGAGCAGTACTTC. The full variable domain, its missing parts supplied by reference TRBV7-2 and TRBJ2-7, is GAGVSQSPSNKVTEKGKDVELRCDPISGHTALYWYRQSLGQGLEFLIYFQGNSAPDKSGLPSDRFSAERTGGSVSTLTIQRTQQEDSAVYLCASSYGQGANEQYFGPGTRLTVT.